What follows are 14 T cell receptor beta chains derived from one specimen sequenced in a study of OX40 agonist ivuxolimab in advanced cancers. The data were produced by immunoSEQ multiplex PCR, yet TCRdb's version contains in-frame clones alone and is incomplete. This sample has approximately 50,000 clones; about 94% occur once, and the top ten carry approximately 9.9%. The specimen comprised CD4+ or CD8+ T cells sorted from blood, sampled in a trial of the OX40 agonist ivuxolimab. The receptors stem from an adult with an advanced solid tumor such as melanoma, head and neck, liver or kidney cancer.

The chain has TRBV30 and TRBJ1-6; D perhaps matches TRBD1 (6 bases). Between the trimmed V and J ends, which lost 7 bases and 8 bases, there was a span of 15 bases. CDR3 length: 13 residues. The germline CDR1 and CDR2 sequences are GTSNPN and SVGIG (reference sequence). The CDR3 DNA reads as TGTGCCTCCCTTCAACAGGGTGATTCACCCCTCCACTTT. Protein: CASLQQGDSPLHF.

J is TRBJ2-2 and V is TRBV29-1; TRBD1 matches 11 bases. This CDR3 has 13 residues. V lost 6 bases to trimming and J lost 6 bases; unmatched junction nucleotides: 3. In germline, CDR1 is SQVTM, CDR2 ANQGSEA. The CDR3 region is CSVGQGAPGELFF. CDR3 nucleotide sequence: TGCAGCGTCGGACAGGGGGCGCCCGGGGAGCTGTTTTTT.

V usage is TRBV6-5 and J usage is TRBJ2-7; D not resolved. Germline CDR1 MNHEY, CDR2 SVGAGI. Trimming shortened V by 1 base and J by 3 bases, and 10 bases separated the two germline ends. The CDR3 has 14 amino acids. The CDR3: CASSYLRVGYEQYF. CDR3 nucleotides: TGTGCCAGCAGTTACTTACGGGTGGGCTACGAGCAGTACTTC.

This chain connects TRBV5-6 to TRBJ2-1, with D unresolved. CDR3 length equals 14 residues. The germline V gene encodes CDR1 SGHDT and CDR2 YYEEEE. V was trimmed by 0 bases and J by 4 bases, leaving 8 bases between them. CDR3 loop: CASSLVGGYNEQFF. The CDR3 DNA reads TGTGCCAGCAGCTTGGTGGGCGGTTACAATGAGCAGTTCTTC.

The chain joins TRBV11-3 to TRBJ1-5, with a weak D call TRBD1 (6 bases). CDR1 and CDR2 (germline): SGHNT, YENEEA. The CDR3 spans 14 residues. The V gene lost 3 bases and the J gene lost 3 bases, with 9 bases spanning the gap. DNA of the CDR3: TGTGCCAGCAGCTTTGGACAGTACAATCAGCCCCAGCATTTT. It codes for CASSFGQYNQPQHF.

The rearrangement uses TRBV7-2 and TRBJ2-3; 7 nucleotides match TRBD1. This CDR3 has 15 amino acids. J lost 0 bases, V lost 4 bases, and 4 bases had no gene match. The germline V gene encodes CDR1 SGHTA and CDR2 FQGNSA. The CDR3: CASSSGQTSTDTQYF. In DNA form, the CDR3 reads TGTGCCAGCAGCTCGGGACAGACCAGCACAGATACGCAGTATTTT.

The V gene is TRBV29-1, the J gene TRBJ2-5; D remains ambiguous. Between the trimmed V and J ends, which lost 3 bases and 3 bases, there was a span of 8 bases. The CDR3 has 12 amino acids. CDR1 is SQVTM and CDR2 is ANQGSEA in the germline V gene. In DNA form, the CDR3 reads TGCAGCGTTGAGGGGTGGGAAGAGACCCAGTACTTC. This gives the protein CSVEGWEETQYF.

The chain combines TRBV30 with TRBJ2-3; D gene unclear. The CDR3 has 17 amino acids. Trimming shortened V by 0 bases and J by 2 bases, and 18 bases separated the two germline ends. The germline V gene encodes CDR1 GTSNPN and CDR2 SVGIG (reference sequence). The CDR3 sequence: CAWSVPVGEPNTDTQYF. CDR3 DNA sequence: TGTGCCTGGAGTGTACCGGTGGGCGAGCCTAACACAGATACGCAGTATTTT.

As to this clone: At one of its ends the junction is not consistent with the germline gene, which may arise from a read error. The chain is built from TRBV29-1 and TRBJ2-7, with 7 bases matching TRBD1. This CDR3 is 17 amino acids long. Per germline, CDR1 SQVTM and CDR2 ANQGSEA. CDR3 in DNA: TGCAGCGTTGAAGAATACCGGGACAGCCGTTATTCCTACGGGCAGTACTTC. It codes for CSVEEYRDSRYSYGQYF.

The chain employs TRBV7-9 and TRBJ1-1; a weak D match, TRBD1 (5 bases). The CDR3 runs to 14 residues. Germline values: CDR1 SEHNR, CDR2 FQNEAQ (reference sequence). V lost 5 bases and J 1 base, leaving 11 bases between the germline ends. CDR3: CASSAGQANTEAFF. CDR3 in DNA: TGTGCCAGCAGCGCAGGACAAGCGAACACTGAAGCTTTCTTT.

The chain couples TRBV7-9 to TRBJ1-3, with D tentatively TRBD1 (5 bases). Germline V gives CDR1 SEHNR, CDR2 FQNEAQ (reference sequence). Trimming took off 0 bases at V and 4 bases at J, with 16 bases between the two ends. The CDR3 totals 17 residues. CDR3 sequence: CASSLALDKLRGNTIYF. The CDR3 DNA is TGTGCCAGCAGCTTAGCCTTGGACAAACTGAGAGGAAACACCATATATTTT.

The chain is built from TRBV2 and TRBJ1-2, with D possibly matching TRBD1 (5 bases). Trimming shortened V by 1 base and J by 8 bases, and 14 bases separated the two germline ends. This CDR3 has 14 amino acids. Germline V CDR1 and CDR2: SNHLY, FYNNEI. The CDR3, as DNA: TGTGCCAGCAGTGAAGGCCCAGGGCCAAGGGGCTACACCTTC. Protein: CASSEGPGPRGYTF.

The chain joins TRBV4-2 to TRBJ2-6; D possibly matches TRBD1 or TRBD2 (5 bases each). V was pared by 4 bases and J by 2 bases, with 9 bases between. Germline V gene lookup returns CDR1 LGHNA and CDR2 YNFKEQ. This CDR3 spans 15 amino acids. This CDR3 reads CASSLQGPGANVLTF. In DNA form, the CDR3 reads TGTGCCAGCAGCCTGCAGGGACCTGGGGCCAACGTCCTGACTTTC.

This clone was found a few times. V gene TRBV6-1 combines with J gene TRBJ1-5; D gene uncertain. V was cut by 2 bases and J by 5 bases, with 7 bases left in between. This CDR3 has 13 residues. CDR1 and CDR2 from the germline V gene are MNHNS and SASEGT. This chain's CDR3 is CASSESRDQPQHF. For the CDR3, the DNA is TGTGCCAGCAGTGAATCAAGAGATCAGCCCCAGCATTTT.